This T cell receptor beta chain derives from a study of T cells after posttransplantation cyclophosphamide. The V gene's germline CDR1 is MRHNA and CDR2 SNTAGT. This CDR3 comprises 13 residues. V trimming: 4 bases; J trimming: 6 bases; junction bases outside the gene matches: 3. A marrow graft followed busulfan-fludarabine conditioning, with cyclophosphamide on days +3 and +4. This clone was seen only a few times. Clones were read by immunoSEQ multiplex PCR, and TCRdb kept only the in-frame ones, dropping some. The sample includes some 6,900 clones, roughly 92% seen only once; the top ten take roughly 4.1%.

The source material was CD8+ T cells sorted from blood, sampled after allogeneic stem cell transplant with posttransplant cyclophosphamide. This clonotype was obtained from a male patient aged 55 to 69 who received an allogeneic stem cell transplant from a related donor and was CMV-positive. Some T cells may arise from the graft donor. The chain uses TRBV6-4 and TRBJ2-3, with 8 nucleotides matching TRBD1. CDR3 nucleotide sequence: TGTGCCAGCAGTGTACAGGGGGAGGATACGCAGTATTTT. Protein product: CASSVQGEDTQYF.